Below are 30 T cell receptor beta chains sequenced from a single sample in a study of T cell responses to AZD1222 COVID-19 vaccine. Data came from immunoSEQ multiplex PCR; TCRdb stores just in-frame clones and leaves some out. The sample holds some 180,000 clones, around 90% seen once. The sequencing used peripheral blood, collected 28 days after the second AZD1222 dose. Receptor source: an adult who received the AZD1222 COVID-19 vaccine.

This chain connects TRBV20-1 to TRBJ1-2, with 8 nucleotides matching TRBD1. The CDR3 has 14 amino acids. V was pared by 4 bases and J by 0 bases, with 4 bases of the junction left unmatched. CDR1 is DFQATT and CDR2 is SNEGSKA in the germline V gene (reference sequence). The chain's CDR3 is CSATDRGTNYGYTF. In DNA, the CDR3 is TGCAGTGCTACTGACAGGGGCACTAACTATGGCTACACCTTC.

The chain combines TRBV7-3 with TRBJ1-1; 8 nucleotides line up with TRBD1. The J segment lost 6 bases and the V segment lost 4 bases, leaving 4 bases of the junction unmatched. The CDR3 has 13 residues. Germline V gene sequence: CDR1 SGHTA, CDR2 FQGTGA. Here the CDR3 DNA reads TGTGCCAGCAGCTCAGGGGGCAGTGCTGAAGCTTTCTTT. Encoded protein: CASSSGGSAEAFF.

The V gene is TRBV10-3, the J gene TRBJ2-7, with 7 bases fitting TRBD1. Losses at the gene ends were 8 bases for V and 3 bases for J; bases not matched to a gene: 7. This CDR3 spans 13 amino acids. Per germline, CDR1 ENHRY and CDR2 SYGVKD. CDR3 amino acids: CAIGETGNYEQYF. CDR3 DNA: TGTGCCATCGGCGAGACAGGGAACTACGAGCAGTACTTC.

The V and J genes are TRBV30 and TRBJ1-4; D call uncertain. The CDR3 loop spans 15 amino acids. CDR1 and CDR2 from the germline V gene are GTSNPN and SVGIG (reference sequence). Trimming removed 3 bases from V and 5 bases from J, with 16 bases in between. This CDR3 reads CAWRPLEGLNEKLFF. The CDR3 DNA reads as TGTGCCTGGAGGCCGTTGGAGGGCCTGAATGAAAAACTGTTTTTT.

The CDR3 region has the DNA TGTGCCAGCAGCGCAGACAGGGGTTCGACTAGCGGGCTGGCCTACGAGCAGTACTTC. Translation gives CASSADRGSTSGLAYEQYF. The J gene is TRBJ2-7, the V gene TRBV9, with TRBD2 identical over 10 bases. Unmatched junction bases numbered 17, after V lost 3 bases and J lost 2 bases. CDR3 length equals 19 residues. CDR1 SGDLS and CDR2 YYNGEE come from the germline V gene.

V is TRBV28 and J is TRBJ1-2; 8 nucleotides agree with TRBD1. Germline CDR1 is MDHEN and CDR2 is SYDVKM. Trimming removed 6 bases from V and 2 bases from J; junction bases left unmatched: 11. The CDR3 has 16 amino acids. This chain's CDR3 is CASSLGGQGLNYGYTF. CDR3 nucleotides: TGTGCCAGCAGCCTTGGCGGACAGGGACTAAACTATGGCTACACCTTC.

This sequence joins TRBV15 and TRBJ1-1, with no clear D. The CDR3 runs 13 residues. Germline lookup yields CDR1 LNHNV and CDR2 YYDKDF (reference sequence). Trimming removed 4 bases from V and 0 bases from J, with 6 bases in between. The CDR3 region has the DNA TGTGCCACCAGCATAGACTTGAACACTGAAGCTTTCTTT. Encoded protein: CATSIDLNTEAFF.

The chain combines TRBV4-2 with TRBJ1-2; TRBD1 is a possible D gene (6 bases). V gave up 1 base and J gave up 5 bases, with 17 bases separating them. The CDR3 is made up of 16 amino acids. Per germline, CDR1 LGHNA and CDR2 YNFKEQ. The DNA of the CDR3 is TGTGCCAGCAGCCAAGCCATCCCGAGGGGGGGATATGGCTACACCTTC. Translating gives CASSQAIPRGGYGYTF.

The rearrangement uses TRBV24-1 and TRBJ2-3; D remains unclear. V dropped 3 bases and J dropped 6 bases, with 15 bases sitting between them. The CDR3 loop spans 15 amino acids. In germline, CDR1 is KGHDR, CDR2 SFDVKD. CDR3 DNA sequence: TGTGCCACCAGTGATCCCACCGGACCGGGTGATACGCAGTATTTT. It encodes CATSDPTGPGDTQYF.

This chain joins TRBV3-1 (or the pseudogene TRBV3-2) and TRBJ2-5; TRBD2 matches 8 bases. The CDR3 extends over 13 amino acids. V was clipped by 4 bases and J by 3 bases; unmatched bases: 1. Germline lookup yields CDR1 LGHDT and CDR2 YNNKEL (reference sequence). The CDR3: CASSRGLEETQYF. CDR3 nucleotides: TGTGCCAGCAGCCGGGGACTAGAAGAGACCCAGTACTTC.

The CDR3 is CASSLGIGGRGGEQFF. The CDR3 coding sequence is TGTGCCAGCAGCTTGGGAATAGGAGGGAGGGGAGGGGAGCAGTTCTTC. V is TRBV5-4 and J is TRBJ2-1, with 7 bases lining up with TRBD2. The CDR3 length is 16 residues. Germline V gene sequence: CDR1 SGHNT, CDR2 YYREEE (reference sequence). Trimming took 0 bases from V and 10 from J; bases not matched to a gene: 13.

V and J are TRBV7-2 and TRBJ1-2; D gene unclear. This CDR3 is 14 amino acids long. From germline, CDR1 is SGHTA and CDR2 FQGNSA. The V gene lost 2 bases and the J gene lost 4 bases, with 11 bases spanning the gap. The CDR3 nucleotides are TGTGCCAGCAGCTTACTCCCAGATGGCTATGGCTACACCTTC. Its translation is CASSLLPDGYGYTF.

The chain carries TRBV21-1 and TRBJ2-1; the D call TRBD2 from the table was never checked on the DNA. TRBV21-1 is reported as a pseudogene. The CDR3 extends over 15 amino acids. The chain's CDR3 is CASSSGASGKNEQFF. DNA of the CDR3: TGTGCCAGCAGCAGTGGGGCTAGCGGGAAAAATGAGCAGTTCTTC.

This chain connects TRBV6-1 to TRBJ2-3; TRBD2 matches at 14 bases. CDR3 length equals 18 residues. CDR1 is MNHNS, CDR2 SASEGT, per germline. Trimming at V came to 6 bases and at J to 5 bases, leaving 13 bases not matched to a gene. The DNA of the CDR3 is TGTGCCAGCAGCGAAAGCCAAGGGACTAGCGGGAGCCTAGATACGCAGTATTTT. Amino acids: CASSESQGTSGSLDTQYF.

The CDR3 sequence is CASSLGWGPNTEAFF. Written as DNA, the CDR3 is TGTGCCAGCAGCTTGGGGTGGGGGCCGAACACTGAAGCTTTCTTT. The rearrangement joins TRBV5-6 to TRBJ1-1; D perhaps matches TRBD1 (6 bases). Trimming removed 0 bases from V and 1 base from J, with 10 bases in between. Germline assignment: CDR1 SGHDT and CDR2 YYEEEE. The CDR3 is made up of 15 amino acids.

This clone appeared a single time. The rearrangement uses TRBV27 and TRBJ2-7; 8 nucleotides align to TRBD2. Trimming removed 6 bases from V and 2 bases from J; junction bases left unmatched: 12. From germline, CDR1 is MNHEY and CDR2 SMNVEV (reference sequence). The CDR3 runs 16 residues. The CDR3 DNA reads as TGTGCCAGCAGACACCCTGGACGGGAGGGGACCTACGAGCAGTACTTC. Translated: CASRHPGREGTYEQYF.

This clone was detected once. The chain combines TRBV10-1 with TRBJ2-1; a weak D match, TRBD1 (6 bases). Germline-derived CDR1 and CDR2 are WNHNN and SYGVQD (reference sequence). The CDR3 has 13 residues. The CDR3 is CVLQGVPPNEQFF. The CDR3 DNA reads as TGCGTACTACAGGGAGTCCCCCCCAATGAGCAGTTCTTC.

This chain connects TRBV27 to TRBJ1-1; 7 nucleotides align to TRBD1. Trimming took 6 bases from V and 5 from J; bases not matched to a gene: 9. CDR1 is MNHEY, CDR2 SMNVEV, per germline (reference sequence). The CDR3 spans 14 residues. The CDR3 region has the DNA TGTGCCAGCAGGCTGCAGGGGGGGCAGACTGAAGCTTTCTTT. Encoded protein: CASRLQGGQTEAFF.

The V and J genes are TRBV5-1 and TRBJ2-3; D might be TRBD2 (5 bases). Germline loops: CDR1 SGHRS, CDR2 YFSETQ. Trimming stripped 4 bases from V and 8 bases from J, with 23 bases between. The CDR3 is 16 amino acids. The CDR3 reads CASSVDWNPLRGTQYF. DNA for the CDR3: TGCGCCAGCAGCGTGGACTGGAACCCCCTTCGGGGTACGCAGTATTTT.

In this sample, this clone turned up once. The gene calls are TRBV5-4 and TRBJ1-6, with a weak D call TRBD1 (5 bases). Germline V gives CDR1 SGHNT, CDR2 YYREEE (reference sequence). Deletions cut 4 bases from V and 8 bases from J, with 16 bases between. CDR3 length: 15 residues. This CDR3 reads CASSPGRAGYSPLHF. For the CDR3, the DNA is TGTGCCAGCAGCCCGGGGCGGGCGGGGTATTCACCCCTCCACTTT.

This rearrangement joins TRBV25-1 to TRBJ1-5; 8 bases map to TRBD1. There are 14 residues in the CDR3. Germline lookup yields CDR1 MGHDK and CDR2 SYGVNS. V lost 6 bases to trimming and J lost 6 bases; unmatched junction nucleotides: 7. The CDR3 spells CASRPQGVGQPQHF. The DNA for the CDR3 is TGTGCCAGCAGACCACAGGGGGTGGGTCAGCCCCAGCATTTT.

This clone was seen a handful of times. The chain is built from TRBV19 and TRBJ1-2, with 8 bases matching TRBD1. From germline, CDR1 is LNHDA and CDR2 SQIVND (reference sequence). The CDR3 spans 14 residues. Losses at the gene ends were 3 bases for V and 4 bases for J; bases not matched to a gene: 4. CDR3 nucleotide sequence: TGTGCCAGTAGTATTGGACAGGGCCCCTATGGCTACACCTTC. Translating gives CASSIGQGPYGYTF.

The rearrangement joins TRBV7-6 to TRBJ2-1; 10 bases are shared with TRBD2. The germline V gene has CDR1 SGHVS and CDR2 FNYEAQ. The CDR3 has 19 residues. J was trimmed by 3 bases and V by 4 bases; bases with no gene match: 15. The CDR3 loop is CASSSRHNSGTSDYNEQFF. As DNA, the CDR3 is TGTGCCAGCAGCTCAAGGCACAACTCCGGGACTAGCGACTACAATGAGCAGTTCTTC.

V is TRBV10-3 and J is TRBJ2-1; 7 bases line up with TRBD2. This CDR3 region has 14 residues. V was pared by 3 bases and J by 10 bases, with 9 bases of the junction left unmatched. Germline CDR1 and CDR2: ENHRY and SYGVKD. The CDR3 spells CAISEAGSNWEQFF. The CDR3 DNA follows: TGTGCCATCAGTGAAGCGGGGTCCAACTGGGAGCAGTTCTTC.

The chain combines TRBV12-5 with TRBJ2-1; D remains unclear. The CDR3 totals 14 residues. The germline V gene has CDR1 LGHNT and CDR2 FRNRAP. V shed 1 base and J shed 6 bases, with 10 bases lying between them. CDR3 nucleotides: TGTGCTAGTGGTTTGGATTGGTCGTCCAATGAGCAGTTCTTC. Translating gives CASGLDWSSNEQFF.

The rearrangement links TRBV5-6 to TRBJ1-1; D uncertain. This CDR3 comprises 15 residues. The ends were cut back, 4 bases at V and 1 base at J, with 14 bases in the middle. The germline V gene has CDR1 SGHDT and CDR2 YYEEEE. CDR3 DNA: TGTGCCAGCAGCGGAGTGCGGGCTCCGAACACTGAAGCTTTCTTT. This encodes CASSGVRAPNTEAFF.

CDR3 sequence reads: CASSPGQVPYGYTF. For the CDR3, the DNA is TGTGCCAGCAGCCCTGGACAGGTTCCCTATGGCTACACCTTC. The chain joins TRBV7-2 to TRBJ1-2; 7 bases are a match to TRBD1. With 5 bases clipped from V and 4 bases from J, the junction kept 7 bases outside the gene matches. Per germline, CDR1 SGHTA and CDR2 FQGNSA. The CDR3 runs to 14 residues.

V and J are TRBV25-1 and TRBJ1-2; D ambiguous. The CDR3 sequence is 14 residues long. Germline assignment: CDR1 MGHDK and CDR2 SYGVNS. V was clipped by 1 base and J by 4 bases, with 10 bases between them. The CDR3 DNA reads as TGTGCCAGCAGTGAATCGGTCAGCAGCTATGGCTACACCTTC. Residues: CASSESVSSYGYTF.

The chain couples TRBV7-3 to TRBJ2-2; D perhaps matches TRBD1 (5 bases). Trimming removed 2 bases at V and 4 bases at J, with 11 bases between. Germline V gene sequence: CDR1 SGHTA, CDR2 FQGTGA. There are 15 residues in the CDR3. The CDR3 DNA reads TGTGCCAGCAGCTTAGTGGGGCAACCCACCGGGGAGCTGTTTTTT. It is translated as CASSLVGQPTGELFF.

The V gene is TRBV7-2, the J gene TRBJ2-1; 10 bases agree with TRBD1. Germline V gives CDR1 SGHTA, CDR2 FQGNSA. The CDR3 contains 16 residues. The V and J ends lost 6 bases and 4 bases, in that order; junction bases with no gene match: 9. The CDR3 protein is CASSPIQGQGYNEQFF. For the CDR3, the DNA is TGTGCCAGCAGTCCAATCCAGGGACAGGGGTACAATGAGCAGTTCTTC. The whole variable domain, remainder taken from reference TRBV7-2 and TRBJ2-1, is GAGVSQSPSNKVTEKGKDVELRCDPISGHTALYWYRQSLGQGLEFLIYFQGNSAPDKSGLPSDRFSAERTGGSVSTLTIQRTQQEDSAVYLCASSPIQGQGYNEQFFGPGTRLTVL.